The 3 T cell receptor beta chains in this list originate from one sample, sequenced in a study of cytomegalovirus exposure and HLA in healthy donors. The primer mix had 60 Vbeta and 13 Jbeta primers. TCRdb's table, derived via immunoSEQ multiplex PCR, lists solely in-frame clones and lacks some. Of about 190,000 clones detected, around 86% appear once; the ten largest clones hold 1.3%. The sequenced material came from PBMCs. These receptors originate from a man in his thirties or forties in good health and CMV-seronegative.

The CDR3 nucleotides read TGTGCCAGCACCCTAGACAGAAACCAAGAGACCCAGTACTTC. Its protein is CASTLDRNQETQYF. The chain carries TRBV2 and TRBJ2-5, with a weak D call TRBD1 (5 bases). This CDR3 region has 14 residues. The V gene lost 7 bases and the J gene lost 0 bases, with 12 bases spanning the gap. The germline gives CDR1 SNHLY, CDR2 FYNNEI.

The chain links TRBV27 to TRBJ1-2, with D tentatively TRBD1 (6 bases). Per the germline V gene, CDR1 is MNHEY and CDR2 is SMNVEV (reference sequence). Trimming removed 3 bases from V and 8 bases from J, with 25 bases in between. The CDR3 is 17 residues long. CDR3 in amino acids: CASSFKLTGLPRSGYTF. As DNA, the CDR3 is TGTGCCAGCAGTTTCAAGTTGACAGGCCTACCCCGGAGCGGCTACACCTTC.

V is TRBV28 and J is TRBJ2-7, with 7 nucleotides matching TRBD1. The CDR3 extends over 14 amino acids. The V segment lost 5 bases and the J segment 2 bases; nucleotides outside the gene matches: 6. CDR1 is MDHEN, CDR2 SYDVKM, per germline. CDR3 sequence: CASSPGQETYEQYF. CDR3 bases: TGTGCCAGCAGTCCTGGACAGGAGACCTACGAGCAGTACTTC.